This T cell receptor (beta chain) was captured by sequencing in a study of patients and donors after allogeneic stem cell transplantation. In its sample, this clonotype was seen a few times. TCRdb passed the RT-PCR reads through MiXCR, listing each CDR3 protein once. The sample has over 30,000 distinct CDR3 sequences; roughly a third are singletons. V was clipped by 4 bases and J by 1 base, with 11 bases between them. The CDR3 is 15 residues long. From germline, CDR1 is LNHNV and CDR2 YYDKDF (reference sequence). The sequenced sample consisted of blood, either unsorted or a sorted T cell fraction (not recorded which). The receptor's source is a human donor who was either an allogeneic HSCT recipient or a stem cell or donor lymphocyte infusion donor (not recorded which). It is not recorded whose cells these are; they may come from a transplant donor. V usage is TRBV15 and J usage is TRBJ1-5; D may be TRBD1 (6 bases). The CDR3 loop is CATSNHRESNQPQHF. The CDR3 nucleotides read TGTGCCACCAGCAACCACAGGGAGAGCAATCAGCCCCAGCATTTT.